This paragraph reports one T cell receptor (beta chain). Its antigen is not identified. The data originate from a study of cytomegalovirus exposure and HLA in healthy donors. Study results and caveats: With DRB1 most and HLA-C fewest, TCR association rates differed between HLA loci in a later analysis. Per published accounts, TCR beta sequences correctly predicted the HLA-A and HLA-B alleles of most subjects. Available immune exposure information was restricted to CMV serostatus only. Among the sequence variants, a highly shared cluster was likely an artifact of sequencing.

V trimming: 4 bases; J trimming: 7 bases; junction bases outside the gene matches: 10. Per the germline V gene, CDR1 is SGDLS and CDR2 is YYNGEE. This CDR3 contains 15 residues. Primers included in the PCR were 60 Vbeta and 13 Jbeta primers. Generated by immunoSEQ multiplex PCR, the TCRdb table keeps only in-frame clones and is missing some. The sample carries fewer than 200,000 clones, 80% to 90% recorded once. The chain has TRBV9 and TRBJ1-4; 7 nucleotides line up with TRBD1. Sequencing was carried out using PBMCs. This TCR was recovered from a woman between 18 and 29 years old in good health and CMV-seronegative. CDR3 DNA sequence: TGTGCCAGCAGCCCCCGGAGACAGGGTGGTGAAAAACTGTTTTTT. It codes for CASSPRRQGGEKLFF.